The 6 T cell receptor beta chains below come from one sample, sequenced in a study of T-cell memory formation after mild COVID-19. TCRdb reanalysed the 5' RACE reads using MiXCR and keeps one entry per CDR3 protein. Here the sample spans about 160,000 distinct CDR3 sequences, 31% being singletons. The sequencing input was PBMCs or a T cell subset sorted from them (not recorded which). Every receptor here comes from an adult woman who had mild COVID-19 (a few samples of this study predate the infection). Cell type and time point are not known.

V gene TRBV7-9 combines with J gene TRBJ2-1; no clear D. The V and J ends lost 4 bases and 7 bases respectively, with 8 bases between them. The CDR3 has 12 residues. From germline, CDR1 is SEHNR and CDR2 FQNEAQ (reference sequence). The CDR3 loop reads CASSSLGNEQFF. In DNA, the CDR3 is TGTGCCAGCAGCTCTCTAGGTAATGAGCAGTTCTTC.

The chain employs TRBV11-1 and TRBJ1-6; D unclear. This CDR3 contains 16 residues. V gave up 1 base and J gave up 0 bases, with 7 bases separating them. Germline CDR1 is SGHAT and CDR2 is FQDESV (reference sequence). The CDR3 region is CASSLGASSYNSPLHF. The CDR3 region has the DNA TGTGCCAGCAGCTTAGGGGCAAGCTCCTATAATTCACCCCTCCACTTT.

Only a few counts were recorded for this clonotype. V usage is TRBV7-2 and J usage is TRBJ1-5; tentative D call: TRBD1 (5 bases). Germline V gives CDR1 SGHTA, CDR2 FQGNSA. The V gene lost 3 bases and the J gene lost 9 bases, with 18 bases spanning the gap. This CDR3 spans 15 amino acids. CDR3 amino acids: CASSFTGTPSMPQHF. CDR3 nucleotide sequence: TGTGCCAGCAGCTTCACCGGGACCCCAAGTATGCCCCAGCATTTT. The variable domain in full, completed from reference TRBV7-2 and TRBJ1-5, reads GAGVSQSPSNKVTEKGKDVELRCDPISGHTALYWYRQSLGQGLEFLIYFQGNSAPDKSGLPSDRFSAERTGGSVSTLTIQRTQQEDSAVYLCASSFTGTPSMPQHFGDGTRLSIL.

In this sample, this clonotype turned up once. The chain joins TRBV30 to TRBJ1-1; D remains ambiguous. This CDR3 has 13 amino acids. Germline V gene sequence: CDR1 GTSNPN, CDR2 SVGIG (reference sequence). V was pared by 3 bases and J by 10 bases, with 18 bases between. CDR3 nucleotide sequence: TGTGCCTGGAGCGCTGAAAGAGGAATTTTAGCTTTCTTT. Encoded protein: CAWSAERGILAFF.

This clonotype showed up just a few times. The rearrangement uses TRBV30 and TRBJ2-1; D unresolved. Per germline, CDR1 GTSNPN and CDR2 SVGIG (reference sequence). V was clipped by 0 bases and J by 9 bases, with 6 bases between them. There are 11 residues in the CDR3. CDR3 sequence (DNA): TGTGCCTGGAGTGTAGGATTTGAGCAGTTCTTC. This sequence encodes CAWSVGFEQFF.

This sequence joins TRBV30 and TRBJ2-7; D is perhaps TRBD1 or TRBD2 (5 bases each). The V end was cut by 4 bases, the J end by 5 bases, with 15 bases between. The CDR3 has 13 amino acids. Germline V CDR1 and CDR2: GTSNPN, SVGIG (reference sequence). In nucleotides, the CDR3 is TGTGCCTGGACCCCAGGTGGGGGACACGAGCAGTACTTC. Encoded protein: CAWTPGGGHEQYF.